Below, one T cell receptor beta chain is given with its context. Its cognate antigen is unknown. Germline V gene data show CDR1 as MGHRA and CDR2 as YSYEKL. V lost 6 bases, J lost 4 bases, and 19 bases lay in between. There are 16 residues in the CDR3. The record originates from a study of cytomegalovirus exposure and HLA in healthy donors. Study results and limitations: The study found most TCR sequences rare, yet found some public TCRs in many donors. With high specificity and sensitivity, the classifier reportedly diagnosed cytomegalovirus status.

These donors were members of the approximately 110-subject validation cohort, a group separate from the roughly 700-subject first cohort. This table comes from immunoSEQ multiplex PCR, and its TCRdb copy is limited to in-frame clones, with some not included. The data show about 280,000 clones, with over 75% seen just once and approximately 0.95% held by the top ten. The receptor was derived from a woman under 30 in good health and CMV-seronegative. The rearrangement joins TRBV4-1 to TRBJ2-1; no firm D call. Material for sequencing was PBMCs. The CDR3 DNA sequence: TGCGCCAGCAGGCCAAGCCCAGGAAAAGATTACAATGAGCAGTTCTTC. Protein sequence: CASRPSPGKDYNEQFF.